This TCR beta chain was sequenced during a study of T cell responses to AZD1222 COVID-19 vaccine. General observations from the study: Baseline seropositivity occurred in only 5 or 6 AZD1222 recipients.

Germline V gene lookup returns CDR1 GTSNPN and CDR2 SVGIG (reference sequence). V lost 7 bases, J lost 3 bases, and 23 bases lay in between. CDR3 length: 16 residues. Points on this clone: What it recognizes is unknown.

Assay: immunoSEQ multiplex PCR; the TCRdb copy retains only in-frame clones and omits some. This table has 55,000 to 80,000 clones, roughly nine tenths appearing once. The V gene is TRBV30, the J gene TRBJ2-3; maybe TRBD1 (5 bases). The sample was peripheral blood, taken 28 days after the second AZD1222 dose. The source of this sequence is an adult who received the AZD1222 COVID-19 vaccine. The CDR3 is CAYRPGLVYYTDTQYF. DNA for the CDR3: TGTGCCTACCGACCAGGGTTAGTTTATTATACAGATACGCAGTATTTT.